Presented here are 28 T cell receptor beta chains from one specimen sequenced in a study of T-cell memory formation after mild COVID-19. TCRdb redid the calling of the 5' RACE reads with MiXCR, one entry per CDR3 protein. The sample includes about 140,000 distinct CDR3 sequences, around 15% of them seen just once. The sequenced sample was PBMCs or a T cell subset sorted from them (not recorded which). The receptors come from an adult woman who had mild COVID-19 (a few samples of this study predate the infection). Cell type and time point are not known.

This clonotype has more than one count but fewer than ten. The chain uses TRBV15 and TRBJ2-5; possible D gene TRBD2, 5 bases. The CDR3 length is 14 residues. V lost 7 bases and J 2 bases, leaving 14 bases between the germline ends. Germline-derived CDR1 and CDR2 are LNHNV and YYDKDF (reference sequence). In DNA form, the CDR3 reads TGTGCCACCACCCCAAGGCGGGCGCAAGAGACCCAGTACTTC. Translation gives CATTPRRAQETQYF. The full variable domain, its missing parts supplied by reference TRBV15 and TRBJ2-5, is DAMVIQNPRYQVTQFGKPVTLSCSQTLNHNVMYWYQQKSSQAPKLLFHYYDKDFNNEADTPDNFQSRRPNTSFCFLDIRSPGLGDTAMYLCATTPRRAQETQYFGPGTRLLVL.

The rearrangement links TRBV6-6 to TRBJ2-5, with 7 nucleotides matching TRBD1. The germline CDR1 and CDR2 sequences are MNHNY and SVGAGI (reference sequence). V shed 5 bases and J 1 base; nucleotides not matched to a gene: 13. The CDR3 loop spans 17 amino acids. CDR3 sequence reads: CASSPLEKGTVQETQYF. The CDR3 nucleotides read TGTGCCAGCAGTCCGCTAGAGAAAGGGACAGTCCAAGAGACCCAGTACTTC.

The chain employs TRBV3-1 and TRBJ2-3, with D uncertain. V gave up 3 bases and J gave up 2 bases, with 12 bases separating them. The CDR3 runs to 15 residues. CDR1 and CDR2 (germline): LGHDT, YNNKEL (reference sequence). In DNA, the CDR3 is TGTGCCAGCAGCCATGATGGTGTTACCACAGATACGCAGTATTTT. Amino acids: CASSHDGVTTDTQYF.

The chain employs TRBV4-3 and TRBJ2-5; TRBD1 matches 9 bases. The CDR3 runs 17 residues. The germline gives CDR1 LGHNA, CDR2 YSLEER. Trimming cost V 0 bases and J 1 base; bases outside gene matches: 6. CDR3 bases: TGCGCCAGCAGCCAAGATCGAGGGACAGGGACCCAAGAGACCCAGTACTTC. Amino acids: CASSQDRGTGTQETQYF.

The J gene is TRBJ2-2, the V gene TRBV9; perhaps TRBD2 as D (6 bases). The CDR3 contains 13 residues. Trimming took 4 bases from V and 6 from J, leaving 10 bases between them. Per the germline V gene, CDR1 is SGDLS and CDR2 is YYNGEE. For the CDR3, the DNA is TGTGCCAGCAGCCCTGCGGGGTCCGGGGAGCTGTTTTTT. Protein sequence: CASSPAGSGELFF. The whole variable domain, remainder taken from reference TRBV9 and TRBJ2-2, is DSGVTQTPKHLITATGQRVTLRCSPRSGDLSVYWYQQSLDQGLQFLIQYYNGEERAKGNILERFSAQQFPDLHSELNLSSLELGDSALYFCASSPAGSGELFFGEGSRLTVL.

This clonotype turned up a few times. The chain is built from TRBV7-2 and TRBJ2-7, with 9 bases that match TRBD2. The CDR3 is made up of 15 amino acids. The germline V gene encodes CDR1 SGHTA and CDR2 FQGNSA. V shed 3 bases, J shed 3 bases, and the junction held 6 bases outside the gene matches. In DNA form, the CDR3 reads TGTGCCAGCAGCTTTAGGGCTAGCGGGGTCTACGAGCAGTACTTC. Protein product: CASSFRASGVYEQYF. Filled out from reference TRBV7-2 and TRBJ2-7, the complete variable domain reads GAGVSQSPSNKVTEKGKDVELRCDPISGHTALYWYRQSLGQGLEFLIYFQGNSAPDKSGLPSDRFSAERTGGSVSTLTIQRTQQEDSAVYLCASSFRASGVYEQYFGPGTRLTVT.

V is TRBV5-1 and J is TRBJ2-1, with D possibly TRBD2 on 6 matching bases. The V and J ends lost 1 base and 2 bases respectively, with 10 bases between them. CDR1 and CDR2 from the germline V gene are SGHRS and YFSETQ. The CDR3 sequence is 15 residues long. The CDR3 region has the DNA TGCGCCAGCAGCTTGCGGGAGAGGGCCTACAATGAGCAGTTCTTC. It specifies CASSLRERAYNEQFF.

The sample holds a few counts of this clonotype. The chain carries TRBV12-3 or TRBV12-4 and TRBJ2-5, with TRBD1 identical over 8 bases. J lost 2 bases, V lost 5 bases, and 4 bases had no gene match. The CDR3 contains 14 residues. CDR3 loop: CASSAWDRQETQYF. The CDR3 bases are TGTGCCAGCAGTGCATGGGACAGGCAAGAGACCCAGTACTTC.

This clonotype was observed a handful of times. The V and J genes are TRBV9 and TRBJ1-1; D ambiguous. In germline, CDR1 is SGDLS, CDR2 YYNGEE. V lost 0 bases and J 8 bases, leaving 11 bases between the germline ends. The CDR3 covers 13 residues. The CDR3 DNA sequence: TGTGCCAGCAGCGTAGAATCATGGGGAGAAGCTTTCTTT. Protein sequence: CASSVESWGEAFF.

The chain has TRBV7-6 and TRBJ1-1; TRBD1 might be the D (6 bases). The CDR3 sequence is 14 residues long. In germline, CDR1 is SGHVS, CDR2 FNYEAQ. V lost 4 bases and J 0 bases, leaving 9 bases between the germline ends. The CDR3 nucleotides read TGTGCCAGCAGCTCCGGACAGATGAACACTGAAGCTTTCTTT. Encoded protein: CASSSGQMNTEAFF.

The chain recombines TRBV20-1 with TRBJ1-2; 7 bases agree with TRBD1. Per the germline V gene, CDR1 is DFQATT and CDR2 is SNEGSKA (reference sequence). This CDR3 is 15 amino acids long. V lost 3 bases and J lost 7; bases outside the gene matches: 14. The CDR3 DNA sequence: TGCAGTGCTAGTTTGGTTCACGAGGGGGCCTCTGGCTACACCTTC. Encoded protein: CSASLVHEGASGYTF.

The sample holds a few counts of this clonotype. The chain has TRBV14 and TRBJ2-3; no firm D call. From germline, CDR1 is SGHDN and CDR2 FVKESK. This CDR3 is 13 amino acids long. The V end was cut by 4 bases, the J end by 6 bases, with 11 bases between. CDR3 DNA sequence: TGTGCCAGCAGCCTCCAGGACGAGGATACGCAGTATTTT. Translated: CASSLQDEDTQYF. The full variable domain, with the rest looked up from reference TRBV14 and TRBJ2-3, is EAGVTQFPSHSVIEKGQTVTLRCDPISGHDNLYWYRRVMGKEIKFLLHFVKESKQDESGMPNNRFLAERTGGTYSTLKVQPAELEDSGVYFCASSLQDEDTQYFGPGTRLTVL.

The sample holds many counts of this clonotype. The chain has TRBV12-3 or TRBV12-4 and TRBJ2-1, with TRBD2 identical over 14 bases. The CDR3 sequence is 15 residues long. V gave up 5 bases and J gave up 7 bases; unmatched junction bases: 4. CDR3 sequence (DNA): TGTGCCAGCAGTCTGGGGACTAGCGGGAGAAATGAGCAGTTCTTC. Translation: CASSLGTSGRNEQFF.

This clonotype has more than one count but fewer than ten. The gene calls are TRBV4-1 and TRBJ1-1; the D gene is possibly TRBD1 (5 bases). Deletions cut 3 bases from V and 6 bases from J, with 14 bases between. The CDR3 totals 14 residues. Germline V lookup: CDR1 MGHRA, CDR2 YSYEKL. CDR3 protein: CASSHLNQGSEAFF. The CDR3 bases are TGCGCCAGCAGCCATTTAAACCAGGGCTCTGAAGCTTTCTTT.

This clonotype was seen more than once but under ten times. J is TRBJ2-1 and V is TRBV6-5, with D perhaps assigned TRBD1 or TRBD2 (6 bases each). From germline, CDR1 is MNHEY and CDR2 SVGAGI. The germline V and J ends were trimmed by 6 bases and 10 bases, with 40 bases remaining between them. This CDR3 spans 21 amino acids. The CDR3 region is CASRARDTELLGGFGLLEQFF. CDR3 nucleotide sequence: TGTGCCAGCAGAGCCCGTGACACCGAACTCCTAGGGGGGTTCGGGCTATTGGAGCAGTTCTTC.

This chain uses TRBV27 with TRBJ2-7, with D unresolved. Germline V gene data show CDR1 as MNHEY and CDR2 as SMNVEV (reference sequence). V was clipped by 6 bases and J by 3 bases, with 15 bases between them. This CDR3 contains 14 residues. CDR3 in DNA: TGTGCCAGCAGAACTGACTCGAACCGCTACGAGCAGTACTTC. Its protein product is CASRTDSNRYEQYF.

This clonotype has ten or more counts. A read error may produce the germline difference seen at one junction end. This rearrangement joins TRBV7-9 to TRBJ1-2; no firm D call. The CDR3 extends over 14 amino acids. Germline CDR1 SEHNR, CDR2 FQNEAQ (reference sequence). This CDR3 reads CASSLGGLNYGYTF. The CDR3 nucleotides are TGTGCCAGCAGTTTAGGAGGGTTGAACTATGGCTACACCTTC.

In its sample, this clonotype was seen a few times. The CDR3 DNA reads as TGTGCCAGCAGCCCGGAAGGGCGCGGGTACGAGCAGTACTTC. It encodes CASSPEGRGYEQYF. The V and J genes are TRBV4-2 and TRBJ2-7; perhaps TRBD2 as D (5 bases). The CDR3 has 14 amino acids. V was pared by 4 bases and J by 4 bases, with 14 bases between. Per the germline V gene, CDR1 is LGHNA and CDR2 is YNFKEQ.

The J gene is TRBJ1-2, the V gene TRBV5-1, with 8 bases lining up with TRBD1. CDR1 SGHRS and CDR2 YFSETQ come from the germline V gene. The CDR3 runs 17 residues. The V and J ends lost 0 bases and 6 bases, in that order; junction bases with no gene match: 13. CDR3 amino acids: CASSLDQAGGYLNGYTF. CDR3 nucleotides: TGCGCCAGCAGCTTGGATCAGGCAGGGGGCTACCTGAATGGCTACACCTTC.

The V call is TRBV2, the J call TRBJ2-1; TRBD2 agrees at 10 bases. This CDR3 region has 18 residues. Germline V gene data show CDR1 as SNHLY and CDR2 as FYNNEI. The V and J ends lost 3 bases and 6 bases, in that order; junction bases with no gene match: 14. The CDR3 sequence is CASSDASGGSLLTNEQFF. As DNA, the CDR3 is TGTGCCAGCAGTGACGCTAGCGGGGGCTCCTTACTGACCAATGAGCAGTTCTTC.

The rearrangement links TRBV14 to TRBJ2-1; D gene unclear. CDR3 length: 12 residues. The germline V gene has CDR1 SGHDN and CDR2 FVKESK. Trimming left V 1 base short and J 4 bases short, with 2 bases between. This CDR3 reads CASSQAYNEQFF. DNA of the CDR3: TGTGCCAGCAGCCAAGCGTACAATGAGCAGTTCTTC.

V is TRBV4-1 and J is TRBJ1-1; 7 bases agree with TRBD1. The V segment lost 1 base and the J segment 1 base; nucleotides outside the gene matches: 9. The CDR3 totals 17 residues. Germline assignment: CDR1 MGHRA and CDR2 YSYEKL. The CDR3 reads CASSQGYRGGPNTEAFF. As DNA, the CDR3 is TGCGCCAGCAGCCAAGGATACAGGGGAGGCCCGAACACTGAAGCTTTCTTT.

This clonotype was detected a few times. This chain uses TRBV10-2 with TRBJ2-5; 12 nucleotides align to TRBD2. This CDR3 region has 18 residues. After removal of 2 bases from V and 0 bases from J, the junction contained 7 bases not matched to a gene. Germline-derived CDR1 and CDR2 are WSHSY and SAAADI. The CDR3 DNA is TGCGCCAGCAGTGAGAGGCTAGCGGGAGGGCCTTACCAAGAGACCCAGTACTTC. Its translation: CASSERLAGGPYQETQYF.

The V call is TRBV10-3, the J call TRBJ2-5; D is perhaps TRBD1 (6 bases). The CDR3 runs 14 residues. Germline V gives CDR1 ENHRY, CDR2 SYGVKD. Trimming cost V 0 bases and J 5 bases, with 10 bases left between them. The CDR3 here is CAISESTGGETQYF. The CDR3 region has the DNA TGTGCCATCAGTGAGTCGACAGGCGGGGAGACCCAGTACTTC.

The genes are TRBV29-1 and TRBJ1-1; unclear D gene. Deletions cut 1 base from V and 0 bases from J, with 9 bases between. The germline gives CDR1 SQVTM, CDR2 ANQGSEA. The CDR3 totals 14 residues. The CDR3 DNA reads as TGCAGCGTTGAAGTAGCCGGAGTGAACACTGAAGCTTTCTTT. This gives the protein CSVEVAGVNTEAFF.

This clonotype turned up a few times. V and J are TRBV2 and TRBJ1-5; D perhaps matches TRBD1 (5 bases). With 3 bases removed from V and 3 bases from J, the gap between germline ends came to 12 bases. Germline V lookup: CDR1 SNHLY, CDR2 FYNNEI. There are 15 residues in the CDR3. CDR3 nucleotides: TGTGCCAGCAGTGACCTAACTGGGGCCAATCAGCCCCAGCATTTT. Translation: CASSDLTGANQPQHF.

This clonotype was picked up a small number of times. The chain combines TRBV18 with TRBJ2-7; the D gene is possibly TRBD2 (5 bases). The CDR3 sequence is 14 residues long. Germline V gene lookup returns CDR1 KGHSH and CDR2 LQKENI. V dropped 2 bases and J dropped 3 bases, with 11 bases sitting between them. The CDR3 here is CASSPGGRYYEQYF. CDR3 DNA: TGTGCCAGCTCACCAGGAGGTCGTTACTACGAGCAGTACTTC.

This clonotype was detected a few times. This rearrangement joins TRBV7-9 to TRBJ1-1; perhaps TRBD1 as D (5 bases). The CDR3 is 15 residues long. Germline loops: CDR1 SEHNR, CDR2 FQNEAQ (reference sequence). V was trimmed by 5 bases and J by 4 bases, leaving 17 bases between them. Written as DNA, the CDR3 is TGTGCCAGCAGCCGGGACTTGCGGGGTTTCACTGAAGCTTTCTTT. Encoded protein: CASSRDLRGFTEAFF.